A single sample gave rise to the 10 T cell receptor beta chains below, sequenced in a study of shared clonotypes between healthy human individuals. The repertoire was sequenced with immunoSEQ multiplex PCR; TCRdb's copy has only in-frame clones and lacks some. Among fewer than 850,000 clones listed, about 97% were seen once. The naive CD8 population came from CD45RO-negative cells selected for CCR7, without terminally differentiated effector memory CD45RA+ cells. Sequencing was done on a sample of naive CD8+ T cells sorted from blood. The origin of the receptors is a man aged 25-45 years in good health.

J is TRBJ1-5 and V is TRBV30; no definite D call. The ends were cut back, 0 bases at V and 5 bases at J, with 8 bases in the middle. CDR3 length equals 13 residues. Germline CDR1 GTSNPN, CDR2 SVGIG (reference sequence). This CDR3 reads CAWSVNGDQPQHF. DNA of the CDR3: TGTGCCTGGAGTGTAAACGGAGATCAGCCCCAGCATTTT.

V is TRBV13 and J is TRBJ1-5; possible D gene TRBD1, 6 bases. CDR3 size: 14 residues. The germline V gene encodes CDR1 PRHDT and CDR2 FYEKMQ (reference sequence). Between the trimmed V and J ends, which lost 0 bases and 5 bases, there was a span of 8 bases. The CDR3 is CASSLGTGYQPQHF. DNA for the CDR3: TGTGCCAGCAGCTTAGGGACAGGTTATCAGCCCCAGCATTTT.

The chain combines TRBV29-1 with TRBJ1-3; perhaps TRBD1 as D (6 bases). The CDR3 spans 14 residues. V was shortened by 2 bases and J by 2 bases, with 10 bases between the two germline ends. Germline CDR1 reads SQVTM; CDR2 reads ANQGSEA. This chain's CDR3 is CSVERPGAGNTIYF. The DNA of the CDR3 is TGCAGCGTTGAAAGGCCAGGGGCTGGAAACACCATATATTTT. Combining the CDR3 with reference TRBV29-1 and TRBJ1-3 gives the whole variable domain SAVISQKPSRDICQRGTSLTIQCQVDSQVTMMFWYRQQPGQSLTLIATANQGSEATYESGFVIDKFPISRPNLTFSTLTVSNMSPEDSSIYLCSVERPGAGNTIYFGEGSWLTVV.

The chain uses TRBV27 and TRBJ1-2, with unresolved D. Per the germline V gene, CDR1 is MNHEY and CDR2 is SMNVEV (reference sequence). This CDR3 has 13 residues. V was pared by 2 bases and J by 4 bases, with 8 bases between. The chain's CDR3 is CASSLKETYGYTF. The CDR3 DNA follows: TGTGCCAGCAGTTTAAAAGAGACCTATGGCTACACCTTC.

The rearrangement links TRBV9 to TRBJ2-7, with D possibly TRBD1 on 5 matching bases. Germline V gene sequence: CDR1 SGDLS, CDR2 YYNGEE. Trimming took off 4 bases at V and 6 bases at J, with 14 bases between the two ends. The CDR3 consists of 13 residues. As DNA, the CDR3 is TGTGCCAGCAGCCCCAGGGATGGTGTCGAGCAGTACTTC. Amino acids: CASSPRDGVEQYF.

The genes are TRBV27 and TRBJ2-2, with 8 bases identical to TRBD1. Germline assignment: CDR1 MNHEY and CDR2 SMNVEV (reference sequence). The CDR3 is 13 residues long. V was pared by 8 bases and J by 6 bases, with 5 bases of the junction left unmatched. The CDR3 bases are TGTGCCAGCGGCGGACAGGGAGCCGGGGAGCTGTTTTTT. Residues: CASGGQGAGELFF.

V usage is TRBV7-6 and J usage is TRBJ2-1; 11 bases line up with TRBD2. The V gene's germline CDR1 is SGHVS and CDR2 FNYEAQ. The V and J ends lost 5 bases and 1 base, in that order; junction bases with no gene match: 4. This CDR3 is 16 amino acids long. CDR3 sequence (DNA): TGTGCCAGCAGCCGAGGGACTAGCGGATCCTACAATGAGCAGTTCTTC. Protein sequence: CASSRGTSGSYNEQFF.

The chain couples TRBV28 to TRBJ2-5; D ambiguous. The CDR3 sequence is 13 residues long. The germline V gene has CDR1 MDHEN and CDR2 SYDVKM. The V end lost 3 bases, the J end lost 0 bases, and 5 bases lay between the germline ends. The CDR3 region is CASSFRYQETQYF. The CDR3 bases are TGTGCCAGCAGTTTTAGGTACCAAGAGACCCAGTACTTC.

This rearrangement joins TRBV4-1 to TRBJ2-1, with TRBD1 matching 8 bases. Germline CDR1 MGHRA, CDR2 YSYEKL. CDR3 length: 15 amino acids. V trimming: 2 bases; J trimming: 4 bases; junction bases outside the gene matches: 4. The DNA for the CDR3 is TGCGCCAGCAGCCAATTACAGGGGGAATACAATGAGCAGTTCTTC. Protein sequence: CASSQLQGEYNEQFF.

V gene TRBV11-2 combines with J gene TRBJ2-7, with D perhaps assigned TRBD1 or TRBD2 (5 bases each). The CDR3 consists of 12 residues. CDR1 is SGHAT, CDR2 FQNNGV, per germline. V was trimmed by 8 bases and J by 6 bases, leaving 14 bases between them. The DNA of the CDR3 is TGTGCCAGCGCCCTTTTTGGGGGCGAGCAGTACTTC. It yields the protein CASALFGGEQYF.